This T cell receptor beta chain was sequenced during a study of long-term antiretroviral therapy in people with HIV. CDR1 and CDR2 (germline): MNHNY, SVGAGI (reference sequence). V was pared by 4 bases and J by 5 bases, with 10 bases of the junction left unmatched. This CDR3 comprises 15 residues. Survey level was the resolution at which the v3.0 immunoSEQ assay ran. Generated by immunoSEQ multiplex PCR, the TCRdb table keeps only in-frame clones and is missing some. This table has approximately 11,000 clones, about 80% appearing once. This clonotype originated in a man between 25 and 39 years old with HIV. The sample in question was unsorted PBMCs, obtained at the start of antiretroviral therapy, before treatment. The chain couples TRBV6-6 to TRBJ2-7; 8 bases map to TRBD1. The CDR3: CASSLLIDRGHEQYF. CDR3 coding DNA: TGTGCCAGCAGTTTACTCATCGACAGGGGCCACGAGCAGTACTTC.